This TCR beta chain was identified during a study of human T cells and chemical hapten exposure. Study-wide context: TCR yields differed between samples (mainly from small differences in pooled library volume). Study results and limitations: The donor cohort had alopecia, so its immune response may not match that of healthy people.

Points on this clonotype: Its antigen is not known.

This CDR3 has 12 residues. CDR1 is LGHDT, CDR2 YNNKEL, per germline (reference sequence). The germline V and J ends were trimmed by 1 base and 3 bases, with 4 bases remaining between them. In the library, unique molecular identifiers were attached to individual cDNA molecules. TCRdb re-called the RACE reads with MiXCR, one entry per CDR3 protein. The table records about 35,000 distinct CDR3 sequences, about 12% of them present only once. Regarding time point: pre-sensitization, week 0. Documented treatment: therapeutic diphenylcyclopropenone sensitization with weekly scalp DPC. Researchers extracted total RNA from unfractionated whole blood.

The clonotype comes from a middle-aged woman with alopecia areata. Some clones in this sample may be carry-over from other donors' samples. The starting material was whole blood, obtained in connection with sensitization to the hapten diphenylcyclopropenone (DPC). The chain carries TRBV3-1 and TRBJ2-7; D call uncertain. CDR3 DNA sequence: TGTGCCAGCAGCCAAGCCCGCTACGAGCAGTACTTC. It encodes CASSQARYEQYF.